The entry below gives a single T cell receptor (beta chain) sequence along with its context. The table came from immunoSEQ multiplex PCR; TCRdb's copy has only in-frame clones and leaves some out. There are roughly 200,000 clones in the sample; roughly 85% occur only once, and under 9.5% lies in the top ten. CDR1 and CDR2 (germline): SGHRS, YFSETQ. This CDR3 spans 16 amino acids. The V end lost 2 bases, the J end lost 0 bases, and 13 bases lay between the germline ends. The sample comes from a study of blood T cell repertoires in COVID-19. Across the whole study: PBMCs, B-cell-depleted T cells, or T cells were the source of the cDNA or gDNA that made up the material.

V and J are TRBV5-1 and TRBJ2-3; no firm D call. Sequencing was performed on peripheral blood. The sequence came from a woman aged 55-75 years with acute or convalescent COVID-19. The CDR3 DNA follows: TGCGCCAGCAGCTTTGGCGGATCTACTAGCACAGATACGCAGTATTTT. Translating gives CASSFGGSTSTDTQYF.